Listed here are 25 T cell receptor beta chains from one sample, sequenced in a study of CD8+CD57+ T cells in acquired aplastic anemia (dated by TCRdb to 2016 to 2019). TCRdb records Illumina HiSeq 2000 as the sequencer. Genomic DNA was used as template for profiling of TCR beta VDJ combinations and CDR3 sequences. TCRdb cleaned the public reads at Q25 with fastp, built clones with MiXCR and kept in-frame beta chains. Here each entry gathers all rows of one CDR3 protein and keeps the most common genes and DNA. In this sample the table shows fewer than 300,000 distinct CDR3 sequences, approximately 80% of which occur a single time. The ten largest clones take up approximately 40% of the sample. Flow cytometry had shown CD8+CD57+ cell expansion in the patients selected for sequencing. Sequenced input: sorted CD4+, CD8+, or CD8+CD57+ T cells (not recorded which) from PBMCs. These receptors were taken from a human donor with aplastic anemia.

Regarding this clonotype: No conserved phenylalanine or tryptophan ends this CDR3, so it is likely a read error. The DNA is left out, because the CDR3 cannot be placed on it with certainty; the CDR3 is given as TCRdb lists it. V usage is TRBV2 and J usage is TRBJ2-7; the table's D call TRBD1 went unverified against the DNA. The CDR3 length equals 16 residues, ends included. Germline V lookup: CDR1 SNHLY, CDR2 FYNNEI. CDR3: CASSEEWGAGETQYFG.

Comment on this clonotype: The CDR3 ends on some other residue instead of the conserved phenylalanine or tryptophan, so this is likely a read error. The DNA is omitted, as the CDR3 cannot be located on it reliably, and the CDR3 follows TCRdb's listing. This rearrangement joins TRBV2 to TRBJ1-1; the table names TRBD1, a call not compared with the DNA. Looked up from germline, CDR1 is SNHLY and CDR2 is FYNNEI. The CDR3 totals 15 residues, both ends included. Here the CDR3 reads CASSDDYSNKPQHFC.

Regarding this clonotype: Likely a read error: the CDR3 ends without its conserved phenylalanine or tryptophan. The DNA is left out, because the CDR3 cannot be placed on it with certainty; the CDR3 is given as TCRdb lists it. V usage is TRBV7-8 and J usage is TRBJ2-3; the table's D call, TRBD1, was not checked against the DNA. CDR1 and CDR2 (germline): SGHVS, FQNEAQ. The CDR3 spans 13 amino acids, including both terminal residues. The CDR3 spells CASGYGGTDATHY.

A word on this clonotype: This CDR3 fails to terminate in the conserved phenylalanine or tryptophan, so it likely reflects a read error. The chain joins TRBV2 to TRBJ1-6; 8 bases map to TRBD1. V shed 6 bases and J 11 bases; nucleotides not matched to a gene: 9. Germline CDR1 reads SNHLY; CDR2 reads FYNNEI. CDR3 length: 14 residues. In nucleotides, the CDR3 is TGTGCCAGCAGCGATGGACAGGGAGGTGCACCCCTCCACTTG. The encoded protein is CASSDGQGGAPLHL.

V gene TRBV11-2 combines with J gene TRBJ2-3, with D possibly matching TRBD1 (5 bases). Germline V gene lookup returns CDR1 SGHAT and CDR2 FQNNGV. The length of the CDR3 is 16 residues. The V gene lost 5 bases and the J gene lost 2 bases, with 17 bases spanning the gap. CDR3 in DNA: TGTGCCAGCAGCCCGGGTGCAGGGTATCACACAGATACGCAGTATTTT. Encoded protein: CASSPGAGYHTDTQYF.

The chain has TRBV7-2 and TRBJ2-5; TRBD1 aligns across 7 bases. Germline V lookup: CDR1 SGHTA, CDR2 FQGNSA. Trimming removed 5 bases from V and 10 bases from J; junction bases left unmatched: 13. The CDR3 covers 14 residues. This chain's CDR3 is CASSRGQEQNNQYF. The CDR3 DNA sequence: TGTGCCAGCAGCAGAGGACAGGAGCAAAACAACCAGTACTTC.

On this clonotype: At one boundary the junction diverges from the germline segment, which might be a read error. This chain connects TRBV7-8 to TRBJ2-1; 9 positions agree with TRBD2. CDR3 length: 14 amino acids. Germline V lookup: CDR1 SGHVS, CDR2 FQNEAQ. CDR3 region: CARSLAGDSDEQFF. The CDR3 DNA sequence: TGTGCCAGGAGCTTAGCGGGAGATTCCGATGAGCAGTTCTTC. The full variable domain, with the rest looked up from reference TRBV7-8 and TRBJ2-1, is GAGVSQSPRYKVAKRGQDVALRCDPISGHVSLFWYQQALGQGPEFLTYFQNEAQLDKSGLPSDRFFAERPEGSVSTLKIQRTQQEDSAVYLCARSLAGDSDEQFFGPGTRLTVL.

About this clonotype itself: The conserved phenylalanine or tryptophan is not found at the CDR3 terminus, so this likely reflects a read error. No DNA is shown, since the ends of the CDR3 on it are uncertain; the CDR3 is the one TCRdb lists. The chain carries TRBV7-2 and TRBJ2-3; the D call TRBD2 from the table was never checked on the DNA. CDR1 is SGHTA, CDR2 FQGNSA, per germline. Ends included, the CDR3 has 13 residues. CDR3 in amino acids: CASSLAGLVTGEL.

The table lists this clonotype with many counts. The chain employs TRBV7-6 and TRBJ1-1; D is uncertain. Germline V gene lookup returns CDR1 SGHVS and CDR2 FNYEAQ. The CDR3 runs to 15 residues. V lost 0 bases to trimming and J lost 0 bases, with 8 bases between them. This CDR3 is CASSLAGSVNTEAFF. CDR3 coding DNA: TGTGCCAGCAGCTTAGCGGGCAGCGTGAACACTGAAGCTTTCTTT.

With respect to this clonotype: This likely comes from a read error, as the CDR3 has no conserved phenylalanine or tryptophan at its end. The DNA is omitted, as the CDR3 cannot be located on it reliably, and the CDR3 follows TCRdb's listing. V gene TRBV7-3 combines with J gene TRBJ2-3. The length of the CDR3 is 12 amino acids, counting both ends. The germline V gene has CDR1 SGHTA and CDR2 FQGTGA. The CDR3 loop is CASSVGSNAQEL.

The CDR3 nucleotides read TGTGCCAGCAGCTTACATATAAGCGAGGGGAGCGATGAGCAGTTCTTC. Its protein is CASSLHISEGSDEQFF. V and J are TRBV11-3 and TRBJ2-1; D is possibly TRBD1 or TRBD2 (5 bases each). This CDR3 is built from 16 residues. The V gene's germline CDR1 is SGHNT and CDR2 YENEEA. The V end was cut by 2 bases, the J end by 8 bases, with 19 bases between.

This sequence joins TRBV7-2 and TRBJ1-2, with D tentatively TRBD1 (5 bases). The CDR3 length is 15 residues. CDR1 is SGHTA and CDR2 is FQGNSA in the germline V gene. Trimming shortened V by 9 bases and J by 14 bases, and 31 bases separated the two germline ends. The CDR3 sequence is CASSIPTLAGETDTF. In DNA, the CDR3 is TGTGCCAGTAGTATCCCTACGCTCGCGGGAGAGACAGATACCTTC.

V is TRBV7-9 and J is TRBJ2-1; TRBD2 aligns across 7 bases. The CDR3 is 16 residues long. The germline CDR1 and CDR2 sequences are SEHNR and FQNEAQ (reference sequence). The J segment lost 4 bases and the V segment lost 2 bases, leaving 8 bases of the junction unmatched. The CDR3 is CASSLKRRGWYNEQFF. CDR3 in DNA: TGTGCCAGCAGCTTAAAAAGGCGGGGGTGGTACAATGAGCAGTTCTTC.

The chain combines TRBV20-1 with TRBJ2-1; no clear D gene. There are 13 residues in the CDR3. V lost 0 bases and J 1 base, leaving 4 bases between the germline ends. CDR1 and CDR2 from the germline V gene are DFQATT and SNEGSKA (reference sequence). CDR3 sequence: CSAREVSYNEQFF. CDR3 bases: TGCAGTGCTAGAGAGGTGTCCTACAATGAGCAGTTCTTC.

A remark on this clonotype: Germline and junction disagree at one end, which may indicate a read error. This rearrangement joins TRBV9 to TRBJ1-2, with 7 bases fitting TRBD1. Germline CDR1 and CDR2: SGDLS and YYNGEE. The CDR3 runs to 14 residues. CDR3: CASTVGGADYGYTF. CDR3 coding DNA: TGTGCCAGCACCGTAGGGGGCGCCGACTATGGCTACACCTTC.

About this clonotype: No conserved phenylalanine or tryptophan ends this CDR3, so it is likely a read error. The DNA is omitted, as the CDR3 cannot be located on it reliably, and the CDR3 follows TCRdb's listing. The J gene is TRBJ2-5, the V gene TRBV2; the listed D gene, TRBD1, was not tested against the DNA. Germline lookup yields CDR1 SNHLY and CDR2 FYNNEI. The CDR3 totals 15 residues, both ends included. CDR3: CASSDGQGSHQYFWP.

For this clonotype: A read error is likely, as this CDR3 ends without the conserved phenylalanine or tryptophan. No DNA is shown, since the ends of the CDR3 on it are uncertain; the CDR3 is the one TCRdb lists. The chain has TRBV7-7 and TRBJ2-3; the D call TRBD2 from the table was never checked on the DNA. Looked up from germline, CDR1 is SSHAT and CDR2 is FNYEAQ (reference sequence). The CDR3 comprises 12 residues, both ends counted. The CDR3 here is CSPSVGACTLYL.

The genes are TRBV27 and TRBJ2-3; 15 nucleotides agree with TRBD2. The CDR3 covers 16 residues. With 6 bases clipped from V and 8 bases from J, the junction kept 9 bases outside the gene matches. From germline, CDR1 is MNHEY and CDR2 SMNVEV (reference sequence). CDR3 region: CASRQGLAGGSGTQYF. CDR3 bases: TGTGCCAGCAGACAGGGACTAGCGGGAGGTTCGGGTACGCAGTATTTT.

This clonotype showed up just once. The rearrangement uses TRBV7-8 and TRBJ2-3; D not resolved. The germline V gene has CDR1 SGHVS and CDR2 FQNEAQ. V was trimmed by 3 bases and J by 9 bases, leaving 16 bases between them. This CDR3 spans 14 amino acids. The CDR3 coding sequence is TGTGCCAGCAGCTTTGCGGCAGGTGCGAAAACGCAGTATTTT. This sequence encodes CASSFAAGAKTQYF.

At least ten counts were recorded for this clonotype. The chain links TRBV7-2 to TRBJ2-1; 10 bases are shared with TRBD2. Unmatched junction bases numbered 10, after V lost 5 bases and J lost 6 bases. The CDR3 is made up of 16 amino acids. CDR1 SGHTA and CDR2 FQGNSA come from the germline V gene. The CDR3 DNA sequence: TGTGCCAGCAGCGCGACCAGGACTAGCGGTTTCAATGAGCAGTTCTTC. This sequence encodes CASSATRTSGFNEQFF.

Notes on this clonotype: One end of the junction fails to match germline, which may point to a read error. The chain employs TRBV7-9 and TRBJ2-6; D possibly uses TRBD1 or TRBD2 (5 bases each). Germline lookup yields CDR1 SEHNR and CDR2 FQNEAQ (reference sequence). This CDR3 region has 16 residues. DNA of the CDR3: TGTGCCGGCAAGGTGGCGGGTGGGACCGGGGCCAACGTGCTGACTTTC. Protein product: CAGKVAGGTGANVLTF. Using reference TRBV7-9 and TRBJ2-6 for the parts outside the CDR3, the full variable domain is DTGVSQNPRHKITKRGQNVTFRCDPISEHNRLYWYRQTLGQGPEFLTYFQNEAQLEKSRLLSDRFSAERPKGSFSTLEIQRTEQGDSAMYLCAGKVAGGTGANVLTFGAGSRLTVL.

A word on this clonotype: At one boundary the junction diverges from the germline segment, which might be a read error. The chain uses TRBV7-9 and TRBJ2-3; TRBD2 might be the D (6 bases). This CDR3 has 14 amino acids. CDR1 SEHNR and CDR2 FQNEAQ come from the germline V gene (reference sequence). The CDR3 DNA reads as TGTGCCAGCAGCTTAGCACCCGGGGAGGATACTTTTGATTTT. It codes for CASSLAPGEDTFDF.

About this clonotype itself: This likely comes from a read error, as the CDR3 has no conserved phenylalanine or tryptophan at its end. The CDR3: CASSGSGAGAYTL. The DNA for the CDR3 is TGTGCCAGCAGCGGGAGCGGTGCCGGCGCCTACACCCTC. This chain connects TRBV7-3 to TRBJ1-2; D call uncertain. Germline-derived CDR1 and CDR2 are SGHTA and FQGTGA. V lost 5 bases and J 10 bases, leaving 17 bases between the germline ends. This CDR3 spans 13 amino acids.

The rearrangement joins TRBV9 to TRBJ2-1; 8 bases agree with TRBD2. The ends lost 3 bases at V and 9 bases at J; junction bases unmatched: 17. Germline assignment: CDR1 SGDLS and CDR2 YYNGEE. The CDR3 spans 17 residues. CDR3: CASSGRGIAGSGAEQFF. The CDR3 region has the DNA TGTGCCAGCAGCGGTAGGGGGATAGCGGGAAGTGGCGCTGAGCAGTTCTTC.

Details on this clonotype: The junction departs from germline at one end; a sequencing error may be responsible. The chain combines TRBV7-8 with TRBJ2-2; a weak D match, TRBD1 (6 bases). The germline V gene encodes CDR1 SGHVS and CDR2 FQNEAQ. The CDR3 has 12 amino acids. The CDR3 DNA reads TGTGCCAGCAGCTTAGCGGCAGGGGAGCTGACTTTT. It is translated as CASSLAAGELTF.